This TCR beta chain was identified during a study of post-analysis software for immune sequencing data (dated by TCRdb to 2015 to 2017). As for the study more broadly: Disease courses on record covered relapsing-remitting, secondary progressive and progressive-relapsing multiple sclerosis, though some patients had no subtype annotation. The patient repertoires were set against 11 previously published healthy control repertoires from donors whose ages ranged from roughly 6 to 25 years. A subset of samples was prepared in parallel using single-end sample barcoding, then pooled and co-amplified after Illumina adapter ligation. Paper-wide results and their limitations: Strong co-clustering of samples prepared in the same batch was shown by direct clustering with F measure, prompting a batch-effect correction. The multiple sclerosis patient group was slightly younger than the control group. Several TRBV segments, including TRBV5-6, TRBV5-1 and TRBV20-1, were significantly more frequent in patients than controls. Multiple sclerosis patients had significantly lower normalized Chao1 diversity than controls, a result that suggests substantial peripheral T-cell clonal expansion.

Library preparation employed PCR. TCRdb lists the instrument as Illumina HiSeq 2500. Unique molecular identifiers were incorporated into TCR beta cDNA libraries to reduce PCR and sequencing biases. Per 1 to 10 million input T cells, approximately 500,000 cDNA molecules were obtained, such that each molecule approximated one T cell. The patient libraries were prepared and sequenced with the same protocol used for the earlier healthy control dataset. Within a given batch, samples were prepared together, multiplexed and sequenced on the same HiSeq lane. As for how the authors treated the data: MIGEC was used to process the raw barcoded reads, and molecular identifier groups with only a single read were discarded before consensus assembly and CDR3 extraction. VDJtools was used for post-analysis of the clonotype tables, and diversity was normalized by down-sampling every dataset to the size of the smallest sample. In repertoire overlap clustering, CDR3 amino acid sequences, but not nucleotide sequences, were matched to correct batch-related cross-sample contamination. TCRdb reprocessing: public reads trimmed at Q25 with fastp, clones called with MiXCR, in-frame beta chains kept. Under each unique CDR3 protein, matching rows form one entry showing the most common genes and DNA. The V and J calls shown here were made by TCRdb, not taken from the authors' results. The sample data list roughly 430,000 distinct CDR3 sequences, and approximately 42% of these were observed just once. Under 9% of the sample rests with the top ten.

TCR beta repertoires were profiled from peripheral blood of approximately 13 young patients with multiple sclerosis to demonstrate the VDJtools post-analysis software. The multiple sclerosis patients were children and adolescents between roughly 6 and 16 years of age. This clonotype was counted between two and nine times. Its antigen is not yet known. No much larger clone exists at a distance of one base, and base qualities are not known. The CDR3 numbers 14 residues from cysteine through phenylalanine. Only CDR3 DNA is held: 42 bases, read in frame from base 1. Trimmed from V: 6 bases; trimmed from J: 2 bases; junction bases lacking a gene match: 7.

The sample consisted of blood. The sequence came from a girl aged 2 to 9 with multiple sclerosis. The rearranged segments are TRBV12-3 or TRBV12-4 and TRBJ2-7, with TRBD1 identical over 7 junction bases. The CDR3 has the sequence CASSRDSLTYEQYF. In nucleotide form, the sequence is TGTGCCAGCAGCAGGGACAGCTTAACCTACGAGCAGTACTTC.